This TCR beta chain was identified during a study of CD8 T cells in ankylosing spondylitis (dated by TCRdb to 2016 to 2017). As for the study more broadly: To find TCR variants linked to disease, the study profiled T cell receptor beta repertoires in ankylosing spondylitis patients and healthy donors. The full study cohort comprised about 23 ankylosing spondylitis patients and 85 to 120 healthy donors. Samples of peripheral blood were taken, and for ankylosing spondylitis patients, synovial fluid was collected as well. General study outcomes and caveats: Blood from ankylosing spondylitis patients appeared to be characterized by a TCR beta motif made up of several highly homologous amino acid variants. The disease-linked clones were reported as significantly enriched in matched synovial fluid samples from ankylosing spondylitis patients. In peripheral blood, the disease-linked clones were found at relatively low frequencies and had a CD8+ phenotype. Some of the motif variants had been reported before in the synovial fluid and blood of reactive arthritis patients, a finding that suggests common disease-initiation mechanisms.

The sample was run on an Illumina HiSeq 2500. TCR beta libraries were prepared by quantitative 5'-RACE with molecular barcodes. On the authors' methods: A new computational method based on a probabilistic model of VDJ rearrangement was used to identify disease-linked TCR variants. In TCRdb, the public reads were trimmed at Q25 with fastp and aligned with MiXCR, with productive beta chains retained. Every entry covers one CDR3 protein and lists the most common genes and DNA from its rows. The V and J calls were determined by TCRdb, not by the authors. Across this sample there are 200,000 or so distinct CDR3 sequences, with around 13% seen only once. Around 10% of the sample rests with the top ten. The germline V gene specifies KGHSH as CDR1 and LQKENI as CDR2. The CDR3 starts with the cysteine, ends with the phenylalanine, and has 14 residues. CDR3 DNA is the only sequence kept; it has 42 bases, read in frame from the first base.

As to this clonotype: Its antigen is currently not known. A clone one base away is much larger, so this may be a read error.

The V gene is TRBV18 and the J gene is TRBJ2-7, with 12 bases aligning to TRBD1. The TCR sequence derives from a female donor with ankylosing spondylitis or in good health (not recorded which). The sample consisted of blood, either unsorted or a sorted T cell fraction (not recorded which). At the DNA level, the sequence is TGTGTCAGCTCACGGGGACAGGGGGCTTACGAGCAGTACTTC. Translated, it reads CVSSRGQGAYEQYF.